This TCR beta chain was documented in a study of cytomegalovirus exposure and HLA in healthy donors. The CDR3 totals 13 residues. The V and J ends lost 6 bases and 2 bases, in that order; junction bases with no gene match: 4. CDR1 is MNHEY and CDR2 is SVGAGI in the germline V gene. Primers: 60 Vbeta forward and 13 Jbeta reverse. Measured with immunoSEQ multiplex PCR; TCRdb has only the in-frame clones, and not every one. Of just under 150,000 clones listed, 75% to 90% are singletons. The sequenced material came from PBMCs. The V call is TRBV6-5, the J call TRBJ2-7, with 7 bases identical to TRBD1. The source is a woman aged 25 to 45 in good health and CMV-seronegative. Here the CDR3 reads CASSNRGPYEQYF. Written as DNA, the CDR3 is TGTGCCAGCAGCAACAGGGGCCCCTACGAGCAGTACTTC.